The 23 T cell receptor beta chains reported below all come from one sample, sequenced in a study of technical replicates of blood from a few donors. Data came from immunoSEQ multiplex PCR; TCRdb stores just in-frame clones and leaves some out. The repertoire holds roughly 82,000 clones, roughly 95% seen once, with more than 0.35% in the top ten. The sequenced material came from T cells isolated from PBMCs. Every receptor here comes from a human donor in good health.

The chain is built from TRBV6-1 and TRBJ1-2; TRBD1 aligns across 9 bases. The germline CDR1 and CDR2 sequences are MNHNS and SASEGT. Trimming cost V 1 base and J 6 bases; bases outside gene matches: 9. There are 16 residues in the CDR3. The CDR3 reads CASSEVFGTGYDGYTF. The CDR3 DNA sequence: TGTGCCAGCAGTGAAGTATTCGGGACAGGGTACGATGGCTACACCTTC.

The chain combines TRBV25-1 with TRBJ1-2, with D uncertain. The CDR3 is made up of 13 amino acids. Germline CDR1 and CDR2: MGHDK and SYGVNS. The V end was cut by 4 bases, the J end by 8 bases, with 14 bases between. CDR3 loop: CASSVVAGGGYTF. In DNA form, the CDR3 reads TGTGCCAGCAGTGTAGTGGCCGGAGGGGGCTACACCTTC.

The chain has TRBV19 and TRBJ1-1, with TRBD1 matching over 8 bases. The length of the CDR3 is 17 residues. V shed 2 bases and J 0 bases; nucleotides not matched to a gene: 8. Germline V gene data show CDR1 as LNHDA and CDR2 as SQIVND (reference sequence). In DNA, the CDR3 is TGTGCCAGTAGTATACACGAGGGACAGGCGGTGAACACTGAAGCTTTCTTT. It translates to CASSIHEGQAVNTEAFF.

The chain is built from TRBV7-9 and TRBJ2-7; 9 bases fit TRBD1. Unmatched junction bases numbered 7, after V lost 5 bases and J lost 5 bases. Germline lookup yields CDR1 SEHNR and CDR2 FQNEAQ (reference sequence). The CDR3 has 14 amino acids. This CDR3 is CASSRGQGKNEQYF. CDR3 coding DNA: TGTGCCAGCAGCCGAGGACAGGGGAAGAACGAGCAGTACTTC.

V and J are TRBV2 and TRBJ2-1; perhaps TRBD1 as D (6 bases). The germline V and J ends were trimmed by 10 bases and 9 bases, with 16 bases remaining between them. The CDR3 runs to 12 residues. Germline V gives CDR1 SNHLY, CDR2 FYNNEI. DNA of the CDR3: TGTGCCAAACAGGGCGCGGCGGTTGAGCAGTTCTTC. Translated: CAKQGAAVEQFF.

This CDR3 is CASSPSGGEQYF. As DNA, the CDR3 is TGCGCCAGCAGCCCCTCGGGAGGCGAGCAGTACTTC. The chain employs TRBV5-1 and TRBJ2-7, with 7 bases that match TRBD2. The CDR3 is 12 amino acids. Germline V CDR1 and CDR2: SGHRS, YFSETQ. The V segment lost 4 bases and the J segment 6 bases; nucleotides outside the gene matches: 4. Filled out from reference TRBV5-1 and TRBJ2-7, the complete variable domain reads KAGVTQTPRYLIKTRGQQVTLSCSPISGHRSVSWYQQTPGQGLQFLFEYFSETQRNKGNFPGRFSGRQFSNSRSEMNVSTLELGDSALYLCASSPSGGEQYFGPGTRLTVT.

The genes are TRBV7-9 and TRBJ1-4; D not certain. With 6 bases removed from V and 4 bases from J, the gap between germline ends came to 12 bases. From germline, CDR1 is SEHNR and CDR2 FQNEAQ (reference sequence). The CDR3 runs to 14 residues. CDR3 DNA sequence: TGTGCCAGCAGTCAGGTTCCAGATAATGAAAAACTGTTTTTT. Its protein product is CASSQVPDNEKLFF.

The chain joins TRBV28 to TRBJ2-7; no clear D gene. The CDR3 spans 14 residues. V lost 7 bases and J 3 bases, leaving 16 bases between the germline ends. CDR1 MDHEN and CDR2 SYDVKM come from the germline V gene. This CDR3 reads CASKPDVNYYEQYF. DNA of the CDR3: TGTGCCAGCAAACCCGATGTGAACTACTACGAGCAGTACTTC.

This chain uses TRBV6-5 with TRBJ1-2; D might be TRBD1 (5 bases). CDR1 and CDR2 from the germline V gene are MNHEY and SVGAGI. This CDR3 is 12 amino acids long. V lost 2 bases to trimming and J lost 8 bases, with 9 bases between them. The CDR3 here is CASSYMGGGYTF. In DNA form, the CDR3 reads TGTGCCAGCAGTTACATGGGGGGAGGCTACACCTTC.

The CDR3 nucleotides read TGCGCCAGCAGCCAAGAAGGGGTTTCGGGAAACACCATATATTTT. Residues: CASSQEGVSGNTIYF. The V and J genes are TRBV4-1 and TRBJ1-3; tentatively, D is TRBD1 (5 bases). The germline V and J ends were trimmed by 0 bases and 4 bases, with 10 bases remaining between them. The CDR3 is 15 amino acids. CDR1 and CDR2 (germline): MGHRA, YSYEKL.

This rearrangement joins TRBV13 to TRBJ1-2, with D maybe TRBD1 (5 bases). Germline V gene data show CDR1 as PRHDT and CDR2 as FYEKMQ (reference sequence). Trimming stripped 2 bases from V and 0 bases from J, with 10 bases between. The length of the CDR3 is 15 residues. The CDR3 nucleotides read TGTGCCAGCAGCTTAACAGGACACGCTAACTATGGCTACACCTTC. Encoded protein: CASSLTGHANYGYTF.

The chain combines TRBV7-9 with TRBJ2-1, with D possibly matching TRBD2 (5 bases). CDR1 SEHNR and CDR2 FQNEAQ come from the germline V gene (reference sequence). V dropped 5 bases and J dropped 7 bases, with 12 bases sitting between them. The CDR3 contains 13 residues. CDR3 protein: CASSQPDLNEQFF. DNA for the CDR3: TGTGCCAGCAGCCAGCCGGACTTAAATGAGCAGTTCTTC.

The chain combines TRBV6-4 with TRBJ2-3; D remains ambiguous. This CDR3 spans 13 amino acids. V was shortened by 11 bases and J by 5 bases, with 17 bases between the two germline ends. The germline V gene encodes CDR1 MRHNA and CDR2 SNTAGT. The CDR3 DNA sequence: TGTGCCCACCTAGATTGGTCCCGAGATACGCAGTATTTT. Its protein product is CAHLDWSRDTQYF.

This CDR3 reads CASSILQSAANYGYTF. The CDR3 DNA reads TGTGCCAGCAGCATCCTACAGTCCGCAGCCAACTATGGCTACACCTTC. The gene calls are TRBV5-5 and TRBJ1-2; D is unresolved. This CDR3 has 16 residues. The V and J ends lost 4 bases and 2 bases respectively, with 18 bases between them. Germline CDR1 reads SGHKS; CDR2 reads YYEKEE (reference sequence). Complete variable domain (other parts from reference TRBV5-5 and TRBJ1-2): DAGVTQSPTHLIKTRGQQVTLRCSPISGHKSVSWYQQVLGQGPQFIFQYYEKEERGRGNFPDRFSARQFPNYSSELNVNALLLGDSALYLCASSILQSAANYGYTFGSGTRLTVV.

The rearrangement joins TRBV7-9 to TRBJ1-2, with TRBD1 as a possible D gene (6 bases). The CDR3 consists of 12 residues. V was trimmed by 0 bases and J by 9 bases, leaving 8 bases between them. Per the germline V gene, CDR1 is SEHNR and CDR2 is FQNEAQ (reference sequence). CDR3 in amino acids: CASSLARDSYTF. CDR3 DNA: TGTGCCAGCAGCTTAGCCCGGGACAGCTACACCTTC.

CDR3 loop: CASSEREGRNYNEQFF. In DNA, the CDR3 is TGCGCCAGCAGTGAGCGAGAGGGCAGGAACTACAATGAGCAGTTCTTC. The chain uses TRBV10-2 and TRBJ2-1; D might be TRBD2 (5 bases). This CDR3 is 16 amino acids long. Germline CDR1 reads WSHSY; CDR2 reads SAAADI. V was trimmed by 2 bases and J by 3 bases, leaving 14 bases between them.

Here the CDR3 DNA reads TGTGCCAGCAGCGATCAGGACAGGGCGACTTACGAGCAGTACTTC. Translated: CASSDQDRATYEQYF. The rearrangement links TRBV9 to TRBJ2-7; TRBD1 agrees at 8 bases. V was pared by 3 bases and J by 4 bases, with 9 bases of the junction left unmatched. CDR3 length: 15 residues. Germline CDR1 is SGDLS and CDR2 is YYNGEE.

The rearrangement uses TRBV11-2 and TRBJ2-7; TRBD1 agrees at 8 bases. The germline V gene encodes CDR1 SGHAT and CDR2 FQNNGV. V trimming: 5 bases; J trimming: 6 bases; junction bases outside the gene matches: 12. The CDR3 totals 15 residues. The CDR3 nucleotides read TGTGCCAGCAGCCCCCGGACAGGGAGTGCGGGCGAGCAGTACTTC. Residues: CASSPRTGSAGEQYF.

CDR3 bases: TGTGCCAGCAGCTTAAGTCCGGCTAGCGGGTTTAACAATGAGCAGTTCTTC. Its translation is CASSLSPASGFNNEQFF. V gene TRBV7-8 combines with J gene TRBJ2-1; TRBD2 matches 8 bases. The V gene end was trimmed by 2 bases and the J gene end by 5 bases; junction bases not matched to a gene: 11. Germline V gene data show CDR1 as SGHVS and CDR2 as FQNEAQ. There are 17 residues in the CDR3.

The chain joins TRBV2 to TRBJ2-7; TRBD2 aligns across 9 bases. Germline trimming cut 6 bases from V and 7 bases from J; bases unmatched to any gene: 10. This CDR3 is 14 amino acids long. Germline V lookup: CDR1 SNHLY, CDR2 FYNNEI. As DNA, the CDR3 is TGTGCCAGCAGCCCCCGGAAAGCGGGAGGTGAGCAGTACTTC. Protein sequence: CASSPRKAGGEQYF.

The chain is built from TRBV4-2 and TRBJ1-5, with TRBD1 as a possible D gene (5 bases). The CDR3 spans 17 residues. Trimming cost V 4 bases and J 0 bases, with 16 bases left between them. CDR1 LGHNA and CDR2 YNFKEQ come from the germline V gene. CDR3 nucleotides: TGTGCCAGCAGCCTCTCTCCACGGGGGAGTAGCAATCAGCCCCAGCATTTT. Translated, it gives CASSLSPRGSSNQPQHF.

The chain is built from TRBV5-6 and TRBJ1-4; 10 bases line up with TRBD1. The CDR3 loop spans 15 amino acids. Germline V gene lookup returns CDR1 SGHDT and CDR2 YYEEEE. V lost 5 bases and J lost 8; bases outside the gene matches: 9. The chain's CDR3 is CASSSLGTGDEKLFF. Here the CDR3 DNA reads TGTGCCAGCAGTTCGTTGGGGACAGGGGACGAAAAACTGTTTTTT.

In this sample, this clone turned up a few times. CDR3 nucleotide sequence: TGTGCCAGCAGCTCCATAAAGTTCGGGGGTCGGGCCAAAAACATTCAGTACTTC. Translated: CASSSIKFGGRAKNIQYF. The rearrangement uses TRBV11-2 and TRBJ2-4, with D possibly being TRBD2 (6 bases). The CDR3 has 18 amino acids. Germline CDR1 and CDR2: SGHAT and FQNNGV. Trimming stripped 4 bases from V and 1 base from J, with 20 bases between.